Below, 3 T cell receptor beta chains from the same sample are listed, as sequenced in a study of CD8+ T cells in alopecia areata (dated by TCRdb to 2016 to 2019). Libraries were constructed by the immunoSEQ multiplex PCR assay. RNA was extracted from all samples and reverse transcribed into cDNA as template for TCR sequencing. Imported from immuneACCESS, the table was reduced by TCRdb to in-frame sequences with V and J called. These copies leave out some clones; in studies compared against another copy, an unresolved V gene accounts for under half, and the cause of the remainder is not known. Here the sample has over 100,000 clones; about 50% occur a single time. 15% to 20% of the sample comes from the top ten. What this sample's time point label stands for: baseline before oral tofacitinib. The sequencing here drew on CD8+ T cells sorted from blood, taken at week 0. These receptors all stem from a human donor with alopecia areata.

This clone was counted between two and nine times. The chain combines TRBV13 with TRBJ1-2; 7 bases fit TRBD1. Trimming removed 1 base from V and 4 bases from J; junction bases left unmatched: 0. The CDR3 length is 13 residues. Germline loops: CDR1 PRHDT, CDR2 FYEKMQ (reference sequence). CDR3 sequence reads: CASSLDRGYGYTF. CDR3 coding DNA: TGTGCCAGCAGCTTAGACAGGGGCTATGGCTACACCTTC. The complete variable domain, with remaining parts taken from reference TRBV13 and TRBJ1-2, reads AAGVIQSPRHLIKEKRETATLKCYPIPRHDTVYWYQQGPGQDPQFLISFYEKMQSDKGSIPDRFSAQQFSDYHSELNMSSLELGDSALYFCASSLDRGYGYTFGSGTRLTVV.

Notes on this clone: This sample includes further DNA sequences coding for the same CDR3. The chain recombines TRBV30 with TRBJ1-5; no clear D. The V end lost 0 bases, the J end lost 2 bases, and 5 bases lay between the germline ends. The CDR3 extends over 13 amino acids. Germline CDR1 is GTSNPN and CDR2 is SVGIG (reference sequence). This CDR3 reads CAWSVEGNQPQHF. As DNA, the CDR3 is TGTGCCTGGAGTGTGGAAGGCAATCAGCCCCAGCATTTT.

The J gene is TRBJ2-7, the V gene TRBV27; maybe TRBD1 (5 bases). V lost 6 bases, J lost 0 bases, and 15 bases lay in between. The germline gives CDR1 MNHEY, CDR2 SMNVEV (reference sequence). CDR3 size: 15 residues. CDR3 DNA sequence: TGTGCCAGCAGACCCGGACACGCCACCTCCTACGAGCAGTACTTC. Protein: CASRPGHATSYEQYF.